A selection of T cell receptor beta chains follows, all from one sample in a study of T cells in Graves' hyperthyroidism and ophthalmopathy. One entry per CDR3 protein results from TCRdb running MiXCR on the multiplex PCR reads. Counted here are more than 500,000 distinct CDR3 sequences, roughly 15% occurring once; the ten biggest clones make up roughly 4.5%. The sequenced sample consisted of blood. The receptors here all came from a woman aged 40 to 50 with Graves' ophthalmopathy. Both conserved end residues are part of each CDR3. The D gene is left open where the match is weak. Not all rows give a size; the values are once, few, many and, for expanded clones, a class.

d_gene: -; v_gene: TRBV6-2/TRBV6-3; j_gene: TRBJ2-5; abundance: many; len: 13; CDR3aa: CASSYPVRETQYF; CDR3nt: TGTGCCAGCAGTTACCCTGTCAGAGAGACCCAGTACTTC
d_gene: -; v_gene: TRBV5-1; j_gene: TRBJ1-3; abundance: few; len: 16; CDR3aa: CASSLSTRNSGNTIYF; CDR3nt: TGCGCCAGCAGCTTGTCGACCAGGAACTCTGGAAACACCATATATTTT
d_gene: -; v_gene: TRBV12-3/TRBV12-4; j_gene: TRBJ2-5; abundance: many; len: 13; CDR3aa: CASSLAGAETQYF; CDR3nt: TGTGCCAGCAGCTTAGCAGGGGCAGAGACCCAGTACTTC
d_gene: -; v_gene: TRBV7-9; j_gene: TRBJ1-3; abundance: few; len: 13; CDR3aa: CASSVEGGNTIYF; CDR3nt: TGTGCCAGCAGCGTTGAGGGGGGAAACACCATATATTTT
d_gene: TRBD1; v_gene: TRBV12-3/TRBV12-4; j_gene: TRBJ2-7; abundance: many; len: 14; CDR3aa: CASSSRDRGDEQYF; CDR3nt: TGTGCCAGCAGTTCCCGGGACAGGGGGGACGAGCAGTACTTC
d_gene: -; v_gene: TRBV20-1; j_gene: TRBJ1-5; abundance: many; len: 13; CDR3aa: CSAREGSGQPQHF; CDR3nt: TGCAGTGCTAGAGAAGGGTCGGGTCAGCCCCAGCATTTT
d_gene: TRBD1; v_gene: TRBV19; j_gene: TRBJ2-7; abundance: -; len: 15; CDR3aa: CASTPAWDRPYEQYF; CDR3nt: TGTGCCAGTACCCCCGCTTGGGACAGACCCTACGAGCAGTACTTC
d_gene: TRBD2; v_gene: TRBV29-1; j_gene: TRBJ2-7; abundance: many; len: 14; CDR3aa: CSAKALADTYEQYF; CDR3nt: TGCAGCGCAAAAGCACTAGCGGACACCTACGAGCAGTACTTC
d_gene: -; v_gene: TRBV27; j_gene: TRBJ2-7; abundance: many; len: 13; CDR3aa: CASSPFRDYEQYF; CDR3nt: TGTGCCAGCAGTCCATTCCGGGACTACGAGCAGTACTTC
d_gene: -; v_gene: TRBV2; j_gene: TRBJ2-5; abundance: many; len: 14; CDR3aa: CASSEWGQGGTQYF; CDR3nt: TGTGCCAGCAGTGAATGGGGGCAGGGCGGGACCCAGTACTTC
d_gene: -; v_gene: TRBV18; j_gene: TRBJ1-2; abundance: -; len: 14; CDR3aa: CASSPPAGTNGYTF; CDR3nt: TGTGCCAGCTCACCACCCGCAGGGACCAATGGCTACACCTTC
d_gene: TRBD2; v_gene: TRBV7-8; j_gene: TRBJ2-7; abundance: many; len: 17; CDR3aa: CASSLATSGGSSYEQYF; CDR3nt: TGTGCCAGCAGCTTAGCGACTAGCGGGGGAAGCTCCTACGAGCAGTACTTC
d_gene: -; v_gene: TRBV2; j_gene: TRBJ2-5; abundance: many; len: 13; CDR3aa: CASKGPNQETQYF; CDR3nt: TGTGCCAGCAAAGGCCCTAACCAAGAGACCCAGTACTTC
d_gene: TRBD1; v_gene: TRBV28; j_gene: TRBJ2-7; abundance: -; len: 15; CDR3aa: CASSVPSGTGGEQYF; CDR3nt: TGTGCCAGCAGTGTACCGTCGGGGACAGGGGGAGAGCAGTACTTC
d_gene: TRBD1; v_gene: TRBV20-1; j_gene: TRBJ1-5; abundance: many; len: 15; CDR3aa: CSANNLGTEVQPQHF; CDR3nt: TGCAGTGCAAATAACCTCGGGACAGAGGTCCAGCCCCAGCATTTT
d_gene: -; v_gene: TRBV28; j_gene: TRBJ2-7; abundance: -; len: 15; CDR3aa: CASTTPFEPPYEQYF; CDR3nt: TGTGCCAGCACCACCCCATTTGAGCCTCCCTACGAGCAGTACTTC